This is a list of T cell receptor beta chains from one sample in a study of T cell responses to AZD1222 COVID-19 vaccine. TCRdb's table, derived via immunoSEQ multiplex PCR, lists solely in-frame clones and lacks some. Among fewer than 200,000 clones listed, roughly 94% were seen once. Specimen: peripheral blood, collected on day 0 of MenACWY control vaccination. The receptors shown here come from an adult in good health. Each CDR3 is given with its conserved first and last residue. The D gene is left open where the match is weak. A clone size is listed for some rows: how often the clone was seen (once, few, many), or a class if it is expanded.

CDR3 DNA: TGTGCCAGCAGCCAAGAGGCTCAGGGGACTAACTATGGCTACACCTTC
CDR3 protein: CASSQEAQGTNYGYTF
J gene: TRBJ1-2
V gene: TRBV3-1/TRBV3-2
CDR3 length: 16
clone size: -
D gene: -

CDR3 DNA: TGTGCCAGCAGAATGACTAGCGGGAGTTTGACTGAGCAGTTCTTC
CDR3 protein: CASRMTSGSLTEQFF
J gene: TRBJ2-1
V gene: TRBV28
CDR3 length: 15
clone size: -
D gene: TRBD2

CDR3 DNA: TGTGCCACCAGCAGAGATACGCGGGAAAAACTGTTTTTT
CDR3 protein: CATSRDTREKLFF
J gene: TRBJ1-4
V gene: TRBV15
CDR3 length: 13
clone size: -
D gene: -

CDR3 DNA: TGTGCCAGCAGCTCATGGACTAGGGACAATGAGCAGTTCTTC
CDR3 protein: CASSSWTRDNEQFF
J gene: TRBJ2-1
V gene: TRBV11-2
CDR3 length: 14
clone size: -
D gene: TRBD2

CDR3 DNA: TGCGCCAGCAGAGGGGCAGGTTCGGGTTTCCAGTACTTC
CDR3 protein: CASRGAGSGFQYF
J gene: TRBJ2-7
V gene: TRBV5-1
CDR3 length: 13
clone size: -
D gene: -

CDR3 DNA: TGTGCCACCAGCAGAGTGGACAGGGAGCTCGATGGCTACACCTTC
CDR3 protein: CATSRVDRELDGYTF
J gene: TRBJ1-2
V gene: TRBV15
CDR3 length: 15
clone size: once
D gene: TRBD1

CDR3 DNA: TGCGCCAGCAGCCCCGGTCGGCCCTACAATGAGCAGTTCTTC
CDR3 protein: CASSPGRPYNEQFF
J gene: TRBJ2-1
V gene: TRBV5-1
CDR3 length: 14
clone size: few
D gene: -

CDR3 DNA: TGCGCCAGCAGCTTAGGGACACTCGCCTACGAGCAGTACTTC
CDR3 protein: CASSLGTLAYEQYF
J gene: TRBJ2-7
V gene: TRBV5-1
CDR3 length: 14
clone size: -
D gene: -

CDR3 DNA: TGTGCCAGCAGCCAAACGGACATGGAGCAGTACTTC
CDR3 protein: CASSQTDMEQYF
J gene: TRBJ2-7
V gene: TRBV3-1/TRBV3-2
CDR3 length: 12
clone size: -
D gene: -

CDR3 DNA: TGTGCCAGCATAGGGGGGACAGGGGGGAATCAGCCCCAGCATTTT
CDR3 protein: CASIGGTGGNQPQHF
J gene: TRBJ1-5
V gene: TRBV2
CDR3 length: 15
clone size: once
D gene: TRBD1

CDR3 DNA: TGTGCCAGCAGCTTGGCAGGACGGCACACTGAAGCTTTCTTT
CDR3 protein: CASSLAGRHTEAFF
J gene: TRBJ1-1
V gene: TRBV5-6
CDR3 length: 14
clone size: -
D gene: -

CDR3 DNA: TGTGCCAGCAGTGAAGCCCTGGCAGGGGCCTATGGCTACACCTTC
CDR3 protein: CASSEALAGAYGYTF
J gene: TRBJ1-2
V gene: TRBV6-1
CDR3 length: 15
clone size: few
D gene: -

CDR3 DNA: TGCGCCAGCAGCCCCCGGGGTCCCCGATACATTATCAATGAGCAGTTCTTC
CDR3 protein: CASSPRGPRYIINEQFF
J gene: TRBJ2-1
V gene: TRBV5-1
CDR3 length: 17
clone size: -
D gene: -

CDR3 DNA: TGTGCCAGCGGACCCACTCGGGAGACCCGACAGTACTTC
CDR3 protein: CASGPTRETRQYF
J gene: TRBJ2-7
V gene: TRBV11-3
CDR3 length: 13
clone size: once
D gene: -

CDR3 DNA: TGTGCCACCAGAACTAGCGGGAAATCGGACGAGCAGTACTTC
CDR3 protein: CATRTSGKSDEQYF
J gene: TRBJ2-7
V gene: TRBV28
CDR3 length: 14
clone size: -
D gene: TRBD2

CDR3 DNA: TGTGCCAGCAGCCAGACCGCAGGGGGCGTAATTCAGTACTTC
CDR3 protein: CASSQTAGGVIQYF
J gene: TRBJ2-4
V gene: TRBV14
CDR3 length: 14
clone size: -
D gene: TRBD1

CDR3 DNA: TGTGCCAGCAGCTCCCGCGGGACTAGCGGGGCTTACAATGAGCAGTTCTTC
CDR3 protein: CASSSRGTSGAYNEQFF
J gene: TRBJ2-1
V gene: TRBV7-2
CDR3 length: 17
clone size: once
D gene: TRBD2

CDR3 DNA: TGTGCCAGTAGTCTCCTCGGGCCGGGGTACAATGAGCAGTTCTTC
CDR3 protein: CASSLLGPGYNEQFF
J gene: TRBJ2-1
V gene: TRBV19
CDR3 length: 15
clone size: -
D gene: -

CDR3 DNA: TGCGCCAGCAGCCAAGTAGCGGGAGGGGAAAATGAGCAGTTCTTC
CDR3 protein: CASSQVAGGENEQFF
J gene: TRBJ2-1
V gene: TRBV4-3
CDR3 length: 15
clone size: -
D gene: TRBD2

CDR3 DNA: TGTGCCAGCAGTGAATCTCTCAATCAGCCCCAGCATTTT
CDR3 protein: CASSESLNQPQHF
J gene: TRBJ1-5
V gene: TRBV2
CDR3 length: 13
clone size: -
D gene: -